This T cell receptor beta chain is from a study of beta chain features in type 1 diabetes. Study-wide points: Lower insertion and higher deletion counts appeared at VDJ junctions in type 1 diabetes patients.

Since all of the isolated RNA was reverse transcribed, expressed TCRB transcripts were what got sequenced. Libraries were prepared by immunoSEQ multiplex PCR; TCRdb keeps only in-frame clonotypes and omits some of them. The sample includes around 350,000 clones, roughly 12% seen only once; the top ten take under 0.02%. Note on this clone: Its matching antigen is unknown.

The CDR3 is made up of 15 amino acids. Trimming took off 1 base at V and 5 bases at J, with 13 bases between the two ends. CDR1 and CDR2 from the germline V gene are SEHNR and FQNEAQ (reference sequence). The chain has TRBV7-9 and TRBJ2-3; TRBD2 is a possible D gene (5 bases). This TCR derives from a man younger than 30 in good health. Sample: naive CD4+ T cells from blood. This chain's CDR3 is CASSLGGNHGDTQYF. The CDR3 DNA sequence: TGTGCCAGCAGCTTAGGAGGGAATCACGGAGATACGCAGTATTTT.